This T cell receptor beta chain is from a study of blood T cell repertoires in COVID-19. In the study overall: Sample material is recorded as cDNA or gDNA derived from T cells, B-cell-depleted T cells, or PBMCs.

Germline V CDR1 and CDR2: KGHSH, LQKENI. The CDR3 loop spans 16 amino acids. Trimming at V came to 3 bases and at J to 3 bases, leaving 10 bases not matched to a gene. In the original workflow: The assay estimated nucleated cells by amplifying reference gene primers. TCRdb keeps only in-frame clones here, not all; method: immunoSEQ multiplex PCR. V and J calls and clone size are those listed in that table; D and trimming were worked out from the DNA. The sample lists 250,000 or so clones, roughly 84% seen once, with about 2.3% in the top ten. This rearrangement joins TRBV18 to TRBJ1-1, with TRBD1 identical over 7 bases. The sample taken for sequencing was peripheral blood. The sequence derives from a man between 35 and 55 years old who had recovered from COVID-19. Here the CDR3 reads CASSPVTGAEDTEAFF. CDR3 in DNA: TGTGCCAGCTCACCCGTAACAGGGGCGGAGGACACTGAAGCTTTCTTT.